This T cell receptor (beta chain) was identified in a study of patients and donors after allogeneic stem cell transplantation. This clonotype was counted at least ten times. TCRdb redid the calling of the RT-PCR reads with MiXCR, one entry per CDR3 protein. The sample contains about 960,000 distinct CDR3 sequences, more than 15% of which appear only once. V was trimmed by 6 bases and J by 0 bases, leaving 4 bases between them. There are 12 residues in the CDR3. The V and J genes are TRBV12-3 or TRBV12-4 and TRBJ2-3; D is uncertain. Sequenced sample: blood, either unsorted or a sorted T cell fraction (not recorded which). This clonotype originated in a human donor who was either an allogeneic HSCT recipient or a stem cell or donor lymphocyte infusion donor (not recorded which). It is not recorded whose cells these are; they may come from a transplant donor. DNA for the CDR3: TGTGCCAGCAGCCGTAGCACAGATACGCAGTATTTT. Protein: CASSRSTDTQYF.